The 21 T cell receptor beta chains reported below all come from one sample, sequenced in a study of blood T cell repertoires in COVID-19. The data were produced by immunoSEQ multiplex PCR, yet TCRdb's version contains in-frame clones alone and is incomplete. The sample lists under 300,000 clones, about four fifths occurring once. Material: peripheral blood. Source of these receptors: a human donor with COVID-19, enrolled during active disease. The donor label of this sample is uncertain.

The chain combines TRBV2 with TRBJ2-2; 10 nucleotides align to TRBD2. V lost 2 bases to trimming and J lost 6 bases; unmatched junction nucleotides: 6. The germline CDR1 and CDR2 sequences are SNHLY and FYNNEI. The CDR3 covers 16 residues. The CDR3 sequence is CASSETPSGRAGELFF. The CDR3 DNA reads TGTGCCAGCAGTGAAACCCCCAGCGGGAGGGCCGGGGAGCTGTTTTTT.

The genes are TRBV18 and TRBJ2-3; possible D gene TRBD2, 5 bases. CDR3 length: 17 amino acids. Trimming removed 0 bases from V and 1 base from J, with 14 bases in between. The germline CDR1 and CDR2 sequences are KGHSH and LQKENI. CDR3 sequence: CASSPPSAGGGTDTQYF. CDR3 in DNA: TGTGCCAGCTCACCACCGTCTGCGGGTGGGGGCACAGATACGCAGTATTTT. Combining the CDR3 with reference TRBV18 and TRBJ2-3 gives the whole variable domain NAGVMQNPRHLVRRRGQEARLRCSPMKGHSHVYWYRQLPEEGLKFMVYLQKENIIDESGMPKERFSAEFPKEGPSILRIQQVVRGDSAAYFCASSPPSAGGGTDTQYFGPGTRLTVL.

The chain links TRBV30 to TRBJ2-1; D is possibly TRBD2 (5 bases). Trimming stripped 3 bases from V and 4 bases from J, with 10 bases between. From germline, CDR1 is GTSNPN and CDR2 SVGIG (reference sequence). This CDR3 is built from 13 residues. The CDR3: CAWRRAAYNEQFF. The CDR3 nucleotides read TGTGCCTGGAGAAGAGCGGCGTACAATGAGCAGTTCTTC.

This CDR3 reads CASSGNRVSPLHF. The CDR3 DNA reads TGTGCCAGTAGTGGAAACAGGGTTTCACCCCTCCACTTT. V and J are TRBV19 and TRBJ1-6; D is possibly TRBD1 (6 bases). CDR1 and CDR2 from the germline V gene are LNHDA and SQIVND (reference sequence). The CDR3 totals 13 residues. Trimming took 5 bases from V and 9 from J, leaving 11 bases between them. Variable domain in full (rest from reference TRBV19 and TRBJ1-6): DGGITQSPKYLFRKEGQNVTLSCEQNLNHDAMYWYRQDPGQGLRLIYYSQIVNDFQKGDIAEGYSVSREKKESFPLTVTSAQKNPTAFYLCASSGNRVSPLHFGNGTRLTVT.

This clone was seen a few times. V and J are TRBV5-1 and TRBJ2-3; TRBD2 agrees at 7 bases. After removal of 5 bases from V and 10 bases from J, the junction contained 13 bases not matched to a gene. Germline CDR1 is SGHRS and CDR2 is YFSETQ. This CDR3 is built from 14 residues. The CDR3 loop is CASRPGLAEAAQYF. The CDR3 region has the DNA TGCGCCAGCAGACCCGGGCTAGCGGAGGCTGCGCAGTATTTT.

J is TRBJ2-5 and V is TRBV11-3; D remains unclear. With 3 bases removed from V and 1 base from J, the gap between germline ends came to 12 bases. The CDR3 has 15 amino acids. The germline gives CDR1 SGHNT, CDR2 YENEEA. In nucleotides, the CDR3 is TGTGCCAGCAGCTTGGGCCCTGGGCCCCAAGAGACCCAGTACTTC. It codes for CASSLGPGPQETQYF. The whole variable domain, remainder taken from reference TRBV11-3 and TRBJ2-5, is EAGVVQSPRYKIIEKKQPVAFWCNPISGHNTLYWYLQNLGQGPELLIRYENEEAVDDSQLPKDRFSAERLKGVDSTLKIQPAELGDSAVYLCASSLGPGPQETQYFGPGTRLLVL.

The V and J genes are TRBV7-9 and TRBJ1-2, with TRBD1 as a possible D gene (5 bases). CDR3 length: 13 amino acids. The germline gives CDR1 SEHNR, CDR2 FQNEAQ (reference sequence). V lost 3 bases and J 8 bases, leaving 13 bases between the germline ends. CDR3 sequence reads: CASSFWGENGYTF. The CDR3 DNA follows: TGTGCCAGCAGCTTTTGGGGCGAAAACGGCTACACCTTC.

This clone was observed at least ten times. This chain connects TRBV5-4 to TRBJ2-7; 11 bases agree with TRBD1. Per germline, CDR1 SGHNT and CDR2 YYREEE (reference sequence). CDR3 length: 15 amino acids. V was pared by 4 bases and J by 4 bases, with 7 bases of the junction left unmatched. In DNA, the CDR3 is TGTGCCAGCAGCCCGCCGGGACAGGGGGAATACGAGCAGTACTTC. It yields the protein CASSPPGQGEYEQYF.

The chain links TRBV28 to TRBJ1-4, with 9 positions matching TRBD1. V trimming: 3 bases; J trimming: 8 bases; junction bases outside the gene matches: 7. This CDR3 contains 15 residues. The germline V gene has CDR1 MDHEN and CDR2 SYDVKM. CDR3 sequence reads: CASSFTRTGVEKLFF. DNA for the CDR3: TGTGCCAGCAGTTTTACTAGGACAGGGGTCGAAAAACTGTTTTTT.

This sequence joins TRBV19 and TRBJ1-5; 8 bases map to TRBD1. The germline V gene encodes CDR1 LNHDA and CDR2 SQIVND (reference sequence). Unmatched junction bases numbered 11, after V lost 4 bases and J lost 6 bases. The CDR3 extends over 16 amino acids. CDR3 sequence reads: CASSTTGTGWGQPQHF. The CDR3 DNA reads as TGTGCCAGTAGTACGACCGGGACAGGTTGGGGTCAGCCCCAGCATTTT.

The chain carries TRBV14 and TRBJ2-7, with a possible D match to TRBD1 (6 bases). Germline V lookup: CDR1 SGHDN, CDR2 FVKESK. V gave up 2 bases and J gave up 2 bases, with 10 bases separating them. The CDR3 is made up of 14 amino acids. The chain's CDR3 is CASSQQRGTYEQYF. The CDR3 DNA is TGTGCCAGCAGCCAACAAAGGGGGACCTACGAGCAGTACTTC.

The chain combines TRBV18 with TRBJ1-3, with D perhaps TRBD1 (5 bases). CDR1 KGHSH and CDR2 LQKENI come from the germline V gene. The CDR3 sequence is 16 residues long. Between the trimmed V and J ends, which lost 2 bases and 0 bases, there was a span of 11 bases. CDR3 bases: TGTGCCAGCTCACCAGGGGCGCTGGACTCTGGAAACACCATATATTTT. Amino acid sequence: CASSPGALDSGNTIYF.

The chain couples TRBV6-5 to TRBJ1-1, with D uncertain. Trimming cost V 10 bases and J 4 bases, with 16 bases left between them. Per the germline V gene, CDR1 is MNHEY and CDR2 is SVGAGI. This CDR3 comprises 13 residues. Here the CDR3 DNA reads TGTGCCACCGAGAAGGCTGCAGGCACTGAAGCTTTCTTT. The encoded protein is CATEKAAGTEAFF.

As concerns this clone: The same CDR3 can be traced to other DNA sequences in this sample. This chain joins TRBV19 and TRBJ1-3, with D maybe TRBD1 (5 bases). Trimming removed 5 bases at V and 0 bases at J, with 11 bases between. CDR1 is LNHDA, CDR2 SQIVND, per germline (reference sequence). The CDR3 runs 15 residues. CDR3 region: CASSSTGDSGNTIYF. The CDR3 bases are TGTGCCAGTAGTTCAACGGGGGACTCTGGAAACACCATATATTTT.

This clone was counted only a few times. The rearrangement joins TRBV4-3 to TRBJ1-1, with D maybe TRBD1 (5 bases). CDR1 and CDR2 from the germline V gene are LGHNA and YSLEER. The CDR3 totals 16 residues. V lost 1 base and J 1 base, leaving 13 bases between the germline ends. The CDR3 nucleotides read TGCGCCAGCAGCCAAGCCACGGGACTGGCGAACACTGAAGCTTTCTTT. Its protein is CASSQATGLANTEAFF.

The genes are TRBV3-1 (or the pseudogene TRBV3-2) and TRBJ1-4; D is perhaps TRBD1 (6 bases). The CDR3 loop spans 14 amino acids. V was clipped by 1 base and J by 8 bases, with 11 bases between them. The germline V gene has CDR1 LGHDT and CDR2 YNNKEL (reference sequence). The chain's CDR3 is CASSQVTGGEKLFF. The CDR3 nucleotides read TGTGCCAGCAGCCAAGTTACGGGGGGCGAAAAACTGTTTTTT.

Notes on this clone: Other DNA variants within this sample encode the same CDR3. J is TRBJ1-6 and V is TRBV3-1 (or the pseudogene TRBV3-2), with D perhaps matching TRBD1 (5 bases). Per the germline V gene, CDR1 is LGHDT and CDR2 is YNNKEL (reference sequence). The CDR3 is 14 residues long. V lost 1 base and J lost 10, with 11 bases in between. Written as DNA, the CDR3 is TGTGCCAGCAGCCAAGGGTCCGGGGGGTCACCCCTCCACTTT. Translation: CASSQGSGGSPLHF.

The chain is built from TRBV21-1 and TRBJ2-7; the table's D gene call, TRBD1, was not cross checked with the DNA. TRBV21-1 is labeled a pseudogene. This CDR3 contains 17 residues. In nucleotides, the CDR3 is TGTGCCAGCAGCAAATTCCCAGGGCCGACGGTTCCCTACGAGCAGTACTTC. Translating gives CASSKFPGPTVPYEQYF.

CDR3 in amino acids: CASSQVAGGTYNEQFF. CDR3 in DNA: TGTGCCAGCAGCCAAGTAGCGGGAGGAACCTACAATGAGCAGTTCTTC. The chain employs TRBV3-1 (or the pseudogene TRBV3-2) and TRBJ2-1; 10 bases are shared with TRBD2. The germline CDR1 and CDR2 sequences are LGHDT and YNNKEL (reference sequence). CDR3 length: 16 residues. V was pared by 1 base and J by 2 bases, with 2 bases of the junction left unmatched.

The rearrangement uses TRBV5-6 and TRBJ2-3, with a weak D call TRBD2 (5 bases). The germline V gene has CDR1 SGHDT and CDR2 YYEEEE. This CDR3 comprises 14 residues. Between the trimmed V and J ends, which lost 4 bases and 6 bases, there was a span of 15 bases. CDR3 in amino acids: CASSLAWRSDTQYF. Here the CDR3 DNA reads TGTGCCAGCAGCCTAGCTTGGAGGTCCGATACGCAGTATTTT.

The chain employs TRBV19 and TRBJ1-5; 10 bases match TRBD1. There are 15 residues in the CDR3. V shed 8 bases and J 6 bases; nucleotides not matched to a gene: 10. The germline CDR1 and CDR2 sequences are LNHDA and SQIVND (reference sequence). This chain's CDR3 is CASGTRQGAGQPQHF. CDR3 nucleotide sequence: TGTGCCAGTGGGACAAGACAGGGGGCGGGTCAGCCCCAGCATTTT. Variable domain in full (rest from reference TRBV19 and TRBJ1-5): DGGITQSPKYLFRKEGQNVTLSCEQNLNHDAMYWYRQDPGQGLRLIYYSQIVNDFQKGDIAEGYSVSREKKESFPLTVTSAQKNPTAFYLCASGTRQGAGQPQHFGDGTRLSIL.